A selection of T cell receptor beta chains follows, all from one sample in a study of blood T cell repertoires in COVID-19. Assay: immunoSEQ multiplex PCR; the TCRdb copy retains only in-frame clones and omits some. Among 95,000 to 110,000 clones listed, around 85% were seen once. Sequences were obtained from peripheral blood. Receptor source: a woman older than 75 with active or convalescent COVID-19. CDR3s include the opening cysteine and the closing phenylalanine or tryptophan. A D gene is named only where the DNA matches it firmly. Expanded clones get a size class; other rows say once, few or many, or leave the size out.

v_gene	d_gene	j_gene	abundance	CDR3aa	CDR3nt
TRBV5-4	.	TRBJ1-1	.	CASTRDTLPNTEAFF	TGTGCCAGCACCCGGGACACCCTTCCGAACACTGAAGCTTTCTTT
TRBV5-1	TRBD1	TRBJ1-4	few	CASSLGTGFEKLFF	TGCGCCAGCAGCTTAGGGACAGGGTTTGAAAAACTGTTTTTT
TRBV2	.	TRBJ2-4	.	CASIGQGNSLAKNIQYF	TGTGCCAGCATCGGGCAGGGGAATTCTTTAGCCAAAAACATTCAGTACTTC
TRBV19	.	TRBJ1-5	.	CASSPPGGNQPQHF	TGTGCCAGTAGCCCCCCAGGGGGCAATCAGCCCCAGCATTTT
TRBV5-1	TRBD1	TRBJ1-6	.	CASSSGTGYNSPLHF	TGCGCCAGCAGCTCCGGGACAGGTTATAATTCACCCCTCCACTTT
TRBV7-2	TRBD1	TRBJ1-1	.	CASNLRGQNTEAFF	TGTGCCAGCAACCTCAGGGGGCAGAACACTGAAGCTTTCTTT
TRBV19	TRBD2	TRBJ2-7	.	CASSVLAGSSEQYF	TGTGCCAGTAGTGTACTAGCGGGGTCAAGCGAGCAGTACTTC
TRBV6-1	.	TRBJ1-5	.	CASSDTGSWQPQHF	TGTGCCAGCAGTGATACAGGGTCCTGGCAGCCCCAGCATTTT
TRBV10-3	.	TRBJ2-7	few	CAISGAGQNSYEQYF	TGTGCCATCAGTGGGGCGGGACAGAACTCCTACGAGCAGTACTTC
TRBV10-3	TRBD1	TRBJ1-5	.	CAISADRGDQHF	TGTGCCATCAGTGCTGACAGGGGGGACCAGCATTTT
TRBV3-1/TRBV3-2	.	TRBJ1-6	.	CASSQDGRNSPLHF	TGTGCCAGCAGCCAAGATGGCAGGAATTCACCCCTCCACTTT
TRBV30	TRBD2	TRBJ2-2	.	CAWKTSGYTGELFF	TGTGCCTGGAAGACTAGCGGGTACACCGGGGAGCTGTTTTTT
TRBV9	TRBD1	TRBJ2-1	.	CASSVSGQFYNEQFF	TGTGCCAGCAGCGTATCGGGACAGTTCTACAATGAGCAGTTCTTC
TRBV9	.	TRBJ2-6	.	CASSLRTGNGANVLTF	TGTGCCAGCAGCCTTCGAACAGGGAACGGGGCCAACGTCCTGACTTTC
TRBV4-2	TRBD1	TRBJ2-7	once	CASSPRDRVDEQYF	TGTGCCAGCAGCCCCAGGGACAGGGTGGACGAGCAGTACTTC
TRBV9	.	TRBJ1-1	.	CASSVGGETGYTEAFF	TGTGCCAGCAGCGTAGGAGGGGAAACAGGGTACACTGAAGCTTTCTTT
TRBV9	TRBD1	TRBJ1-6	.	CASSTGTGGANNSPLHF	TGTGCCAGCAGCACCGGGACAGGGGGGGCGAATAATTCACCCCTCCACTTT
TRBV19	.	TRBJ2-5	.	CASSTHGEETQYF	TGTGCCAGTAGTACCCACGGGGAAGAGACCCAGTACTTC
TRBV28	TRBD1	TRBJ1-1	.	CASTRTGLNTEAFF	TGTGCCAGCACACGGACAGGACTGAACACTGAAGCTTTCTTT
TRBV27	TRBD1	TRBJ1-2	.	CASSLSGQITPSYGYTF	TGTGCCAGCAGTTTATCGGGACAGATCACGCCGTCCTATGGCTACACCTTC
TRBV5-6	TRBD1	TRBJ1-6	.	CASSFRGTYNSPLHF	TGTGCCAGCAGCTTCAGGGGGACCTATAATTCACCCCTCCACTTT
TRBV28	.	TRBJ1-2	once	CASSYRVPVDGYTF	TGTGCCAGCAGTTACAGGGTCCCCGTGGATGGCTACACCTTC
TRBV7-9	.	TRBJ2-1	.	CASSLGATWDEQFF	TGTGCCAGCAGTTTAGGGGCTACTTGGGATGAGCAGTTCTTC
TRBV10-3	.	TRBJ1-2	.	CAISEPDRIYGYTF	TGTGCCATCAGTGAGCCTGACAGGATTTATGGCTACACCTTC
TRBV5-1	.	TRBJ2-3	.	CASSTQRPVTDTQYF	TGCGCCAGCAGCACCCAACGTCCGGTTACAGATACGCAGTATTTT
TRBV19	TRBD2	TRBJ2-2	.	CASSINGGAITGELFF	TGTGCCAGTAGTATTAACGGGGGGGCGATCACCGGGGAGCTGTTTTTT
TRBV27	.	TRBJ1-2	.	CASSLMGLQEGYTF	TGTGCCAGCAGTTTAATGGGGCTCCAGGAAGGCTACACCTTC
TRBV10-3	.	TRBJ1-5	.	CAISPGTNQPQHF	TGTGCCATCAGTCCAGGTACGAATCAGCCCCAGCATTTT
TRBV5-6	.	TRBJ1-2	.	CASSFRQGYVVYTF	TGTGCCAGCAGCTTCCGGCAGGGGTACGTGGTCTACACCTTC
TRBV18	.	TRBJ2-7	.	CASSPGHEQYF	TGTGCCAGCTCACCAGGGCACGAGCAGTACTTC
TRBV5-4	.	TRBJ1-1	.	CASSSPGTRGTEAFF	TGTGCCAGCAGCTCCCCGGGGACGCGGGGGACTGAAGCTTTCTTT
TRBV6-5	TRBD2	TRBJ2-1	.	CASSPGLAGGMQFF	TGTGCCAGCAGTCCGGGACTAGCGGGGGGAATGCAGTTCTTC
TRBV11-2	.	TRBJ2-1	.	CASSLGGGRGLDEQFF	TGTGCCAGCAGCTTAGGGGGTGGCCGAGGGCTTGATGAGCAGTTCTTC
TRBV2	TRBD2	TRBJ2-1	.	CASSYIAGTLYNEQFF	TGTGCCAGCAGTTACATAGCGGGGACCCTCTACAATGAGCAGTTCTTC
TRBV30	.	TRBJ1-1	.	CAWSDFNTEAFF	TGTGCCTGGAGCGACTTTAACACTGAAGCTTTCTTT
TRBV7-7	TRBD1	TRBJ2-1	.	CASSPGTDYNEQFF	TGTGCTAGCAGCCCGGGGACAGATTACAATGAGCAGTTCTTC
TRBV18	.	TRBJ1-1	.	CASSPGGPEAFF	TGTGCCAGCTCACCAGGGGGCCCTGAAGCTTTCTTT
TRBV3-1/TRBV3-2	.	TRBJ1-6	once	CASSQALSSYNSPLHF	TGTGCCAGCAGCCAAGCGTTGAGCTCCTATAATTCACCCCTCCACTTT
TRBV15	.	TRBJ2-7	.	CATSKEYYEQYF	TGTGCCACCAGCAAAGAGTACTACGAGCAGTACTTC
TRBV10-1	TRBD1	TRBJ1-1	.	CASSVPGQGVNTEAFF	TGCGCCAGCAGTGTACCGGGACAGGGGGTTAACACTGAAGCTTTCTTT
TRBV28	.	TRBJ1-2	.	CASRQFGQKDNYGYTF	TGTGCCAGCAGACAATTCGGACAGAAGGATAACTATGGCTACACCTTC
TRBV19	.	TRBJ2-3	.	CATSHFEEGTSTDTQYF	TGTGCCACCTCCCATTTCGAGGAAGGCACTAGCACAGATACGCAGTATTTT
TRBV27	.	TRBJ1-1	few	CASSWRGNTEAFF	TGTGCCAGCAGTTGGAGGGGAAACACTGAAGCTTTCTTT
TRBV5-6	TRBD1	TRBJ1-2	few	CASSGQGVSNYGYTF	TGTGCCAGCAGTGGACAGGGCGTCTCTAACTATGGCTACACCTTC
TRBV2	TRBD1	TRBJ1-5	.	CASNLGQIGQPQHF	TGTGCCAGCAATCTGGGACAGATCGGGCAGCCCCAGCATTTT
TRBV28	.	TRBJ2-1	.	CASSLFRGLNNEQFF	TGTGCCAGCAGTTTATTCAGGGGTTTGAACAATGAGCAGTTCTTC
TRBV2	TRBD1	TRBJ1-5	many	CASSNSGQGVQPQHF	TGTGCCAGCAGTAATTCGGGACAGGGGGTTCAGCCCCAGCATTTT
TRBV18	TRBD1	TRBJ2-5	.	CASSRQGDETQYF	TGTGCCAGCTCAAGGCAGGGGGATGAGACCCAGTACTTC
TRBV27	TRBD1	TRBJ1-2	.	CASSSRTGLTGGYTF	TGTGCCAGCAGTTCCCGGACAGGCCTAACTGGAGGCTACACCTTC